The 24 T cell receptor beta chains reported below all come from one sample, sequenced in a study of monozygotic twins with inflammatory bowel disease. TCRdb reprocessed the 5' RACE reads, with one entry per CDR3 protein and no DNA. The sample includes about 210,000 distinct CDR3 sequences. The sequenced material came from blood. The receptors were sampled from a human donor with ulcerative colitis or Crohn's disease, or a healthy co-twin of an affected twin (not recorded which).

The chain carries TRBV3-1 and TRBJ2-4; absent DNA, TCRdb's TRBD1 call cannot be checked. This CDR3 spans 15 amino acids. Looked up from germline, CDR1 is LGHDT and CDR2 is YNNKEL (reference sequence). The CDR3 spells CASSQAPVEGNIQYF.

This sequence joins TRBV7-9 and TRBJ2-7; TCRdb gives TRBD2 as the D gene, but with no DNA this cannot be confirmed. CDR1 is SEHNR and CDR2 is FQNEAQ in the germline V gene (reference sequence). The CDR3 contains 14 residues. CDR3 protein: CASSFYGTSPEQYF.

This chain links TRBV5-5 with TRBJ1-2; the TCRdb D gene call, TRBD1, has no DNA to confirm it. CDR1 is SGHKS, CDR2 YYEKEE, per germline (reference sequence). The CDR3 spans 15 residues. CDR3: CASSAGQGALYGYTF.

V is TRBV27 and J is TRBJ2-7; TCRdb gives TRBD1 as the D gene, but with no DNA this cannot be confirmed. Germline CDR1 and CDR2: MNHEY and SMNVEV (reference sequence). The CDR3 length is 15 residues. The chain's CDR3 is CASTRRQGLTYEQYF.

The rearrangement joins TRBV12-5 to TRBJ1-5. Germline V gives CDR1 LGHNT, CDR2 FRNRAP. This CDR3 region has 14 residues. CDR3: CASGLFPIEQPQHF.

The rearrangement uses TRBV7-9 and TRBJ2-1; TCRdb's D call, TRBD1, is unchecked because there is no DNA. This CDR3 is built from 16 residues. Looked up from germline, CDR1 is SEHNR and CDR2 is FQNEAQ (reference sequence). CDR3 region: CASSLNPGQGDIEQFF.

The chain uses TRBV20-1 and TRBJ1-4; TCRdb outputs TRBD1, but without DNA this stays unchecked. The CDR3 is 14 amino acids. CDR1 DFQATT and CDR2 SNEGSKA come from the germline V gene (reference sequence). CDR3 sequence reads: CSAAERGTGEKLFF.

The chain couples TRBV4-2 to TRBJ1-1. CDR3 length: 11 amino acids. Germline V lookup: CDR1 LGHNA, CDR2 YNFKEQ. CDR3 amino acids: CASSQGHEAFF.

The genes are TRBV18 and TRBJ1-5. CDR1 and CDR2 from the germline V gene are KGHSH and LQKENI. This CDR3 has 13 amino acids. Here the CDR3 reads CASSPGLGQPQHF.

This sequence joins TRBV3-1 and TRBJ2-3; the D gene TCRdb calls, TRBD1, cannot be checked with no DNA. The V gene's germline CDR1 is LGHDT and CDR2 YNNKEL (reference sequence). The CDR3 consists of 16 residues. The CDR3 region is CASSGLGQRSTDTQYF.

This sequence joins TRBV12-3 or TRBV12-4 and TRBJ1-4; the D call from TCRdb, TRBD1, cannot be confirmed without DNA. The CDR3 spans 13 residues. The CDR3 region is CASSSQGAEKLFF.

V and J are TRBV10-3 and TRBJ2-3; the TCRdb D gene call, TRBD1, has no DNA to confirm it. CDR1 is ENHRY and CDR2 is SYGVKD in the germline V gene. This CDR3 is 14 amino acids long. CDR3 sequence reads: CASGRGGEADTQYF.

This chain's CDR3 is CASSVDPGDSAFNTEAFF. The rearrangement links TRBV9 to TRBJ1-1; TCRdb gives TRBD1 as the D gene, but with no DNA this cannot be confirmed. The CDR3 covers 18 residues. Looked up from germline, CDR1 is SGDLS and CDR2 is YYNGEE.

This chain joins TRBV5-1 and TRBJ2-7; TCRdb's D call of TRBD1 is untestable without DNA. The germline V gene encodes CDR1 SGHRS and CDR2 YFSETQ. The CDR3 spans 13 residues. CDR3 sequence reads: CASSFQGENEQYF.

This chain uses TRBV7-7 with TRBJ2-7; TCRdb proposes TRBD1, but this gene call is untestable without DNA. The germline gives CDR1 SSHAT, CDR2 FNYEAQ (reference sequence). The CDR3 spans 13 residues. This CDR3 is CASSLVPGDEQYF. Variable domain in full (rest from reference TRBV7-7 and TRBJ2-7): GAGVSQSPRYKVTKRGQDVTLRCDPISSHATLYWYQQALGQGPEFLTYFNYEAQPDKSGLPSDRFSAERPEGSISTLTIQRTEQRDSAMYRCASSLVPGDEQYFGPGTRLTVT.

The chain couples TRBV5-1 to TRBJ2-1; TCRdb indicates TRBD1, and absent DNA this call remains unverified. Germline-derived CDR1 and CDR2 are SGHRS and YFSETQ. This CDR3 comprises 17 residues. The CDR3 spells CASSSIFSTGVYNEQFF.

The V gene is TRBV2, the J gene TRBJ2-1. CDR1 is SNHLY and CDR2 is FYNNEI in the germline V gene. The CDR3 is 16 residues long. This CDR3 reads CASSDRSNPGLLGQFF.

The rearrangement links TRBV12-3 or TRBV12-4 to TRBJ2-3; TCRdb's D gene call, TRBD2, goes unchecked for lack of DNA. The CDR3 sequence is 15 residues long. The CDR3 region is CASSFRTSGTDTQYF.

The chain joins TRBV5-6 to TRBJ2-7; TCRdb designates TRBD2, a call that cannot be tested without DNA. The CDR3 has 18 amino acids. Germline lookup yields CDR1 SGHDT and CDR2 YYEEEE. This CDR3 is CASSFRWLVSKRYYEQYF.

The genes are TRBV6-2 or TRBV6-3 and TRBJ1-1; without DNA, the TCRdb call of TRBD1 cannot be checked. This CDR3 is 13 amino acids long. From germline, CDR1 is MNHEY and CDR2 SVGEGT. CDR3 loop: CASRDQGITEAFF.

The genes are TRBV25-1 and TRBJ2-5; the D call of TRBD1 rests on TCRdb alone, since no DNA is present to check it. Germline CDR1 MGHDK, CDR2 SYGVNS. The length of the CDR3 is 15 residues. CDR3 amino acids: CASSDTSGGGETQYF.

The chain carries TRBV6-2 or TRBV6-3 and TRBJ1-6. The CDR3 runs to 20 residues. In germline, CDR1 is MNHEY, CDR2 SVGEGT. The CDR3 sequence is CASSYSGGTLASSYNSPLHF.

The chain joins TRBV20-1 to TRBJ2-1; the TCRdb D gene call, TRBD1, has no DNA to confirm it. Germline assignment: CDR1 DFQATT and CDR2 SNEGSKA (reference sequence). The CDR3 consists of 18 residues. The CDR3 loop reads CSARAIPGIGPSYNEQFF.

The genes are TRBV20-1 and TRBJ2-5; TCRdb's assignment of TRBD2 cannot be checked, as there is no DNA. Looked up from germline, CDR1 is DFQATT and CDR2 is SNEGSKA (reference sequence). The CDR3 has 15 amino acids. CDR3 sequence reads: CSAPTVQGHQETQYF.